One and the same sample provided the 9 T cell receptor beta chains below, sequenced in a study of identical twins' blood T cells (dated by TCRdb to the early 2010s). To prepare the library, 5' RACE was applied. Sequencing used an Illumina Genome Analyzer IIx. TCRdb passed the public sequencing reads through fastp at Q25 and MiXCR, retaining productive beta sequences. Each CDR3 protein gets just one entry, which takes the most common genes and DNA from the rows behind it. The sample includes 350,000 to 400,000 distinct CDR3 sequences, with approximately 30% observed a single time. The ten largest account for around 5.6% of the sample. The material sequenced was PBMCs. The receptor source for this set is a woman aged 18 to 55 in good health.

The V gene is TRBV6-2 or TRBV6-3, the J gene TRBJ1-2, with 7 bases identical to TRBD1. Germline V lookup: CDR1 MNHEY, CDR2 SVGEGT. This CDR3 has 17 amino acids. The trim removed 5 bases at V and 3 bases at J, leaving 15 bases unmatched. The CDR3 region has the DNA TGTGCCAGCAGTCAAGAGGCTCAGGGGGTCCGTTACTATGGCTACACCTTC. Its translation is CASSQEAQGVRYYGYTF.

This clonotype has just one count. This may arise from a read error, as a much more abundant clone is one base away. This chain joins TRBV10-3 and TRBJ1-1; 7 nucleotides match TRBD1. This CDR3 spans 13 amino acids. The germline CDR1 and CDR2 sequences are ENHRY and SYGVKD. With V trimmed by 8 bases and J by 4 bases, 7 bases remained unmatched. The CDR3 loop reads CAIGDREITEAFF. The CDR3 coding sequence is TGTGCCATCGGCGACAGGGAAATCACTGAAGCTTTCTTT.

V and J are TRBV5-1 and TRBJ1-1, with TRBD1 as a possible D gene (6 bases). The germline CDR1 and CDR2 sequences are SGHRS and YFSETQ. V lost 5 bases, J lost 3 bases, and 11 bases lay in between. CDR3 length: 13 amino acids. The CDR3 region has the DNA TGCGCCAGCAGTTTACGGACAGACACTGAAGCTTTCTTT. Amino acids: CASSLRTDTEAFF.

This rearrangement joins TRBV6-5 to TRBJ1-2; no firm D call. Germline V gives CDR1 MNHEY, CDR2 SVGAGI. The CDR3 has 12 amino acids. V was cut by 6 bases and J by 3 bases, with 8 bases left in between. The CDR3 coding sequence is TGTGCCAGCAGGAGTTGGGACTATGGCTACACCTTC. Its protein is CASRSWDYGYTF.

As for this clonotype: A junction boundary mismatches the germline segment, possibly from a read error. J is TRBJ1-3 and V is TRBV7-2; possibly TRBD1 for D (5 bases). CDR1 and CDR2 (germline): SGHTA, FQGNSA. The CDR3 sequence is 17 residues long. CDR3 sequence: CASSLAVGGTFGNTIYF. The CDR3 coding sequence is TGTGCCAGCAGCCTAGCGGTCGGGGGGACTTTTGGAAACACCATATATTTT.

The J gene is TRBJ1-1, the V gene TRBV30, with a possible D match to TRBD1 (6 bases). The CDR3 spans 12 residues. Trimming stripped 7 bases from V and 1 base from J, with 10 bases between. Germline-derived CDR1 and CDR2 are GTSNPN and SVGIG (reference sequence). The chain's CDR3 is CASNRENTEAFF. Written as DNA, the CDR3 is TGTGCCTCAAACAGGGAGAACACTGAAGCTTTCTTT.

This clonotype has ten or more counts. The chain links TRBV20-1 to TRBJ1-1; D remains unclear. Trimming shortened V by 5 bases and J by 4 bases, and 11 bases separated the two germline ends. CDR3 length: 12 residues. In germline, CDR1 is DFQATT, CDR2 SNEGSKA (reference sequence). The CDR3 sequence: CSAPTRSTEAFF. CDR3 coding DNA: TGCAGTGCTCCAACCAGAAGCACTGAAGCTTTCTTT.

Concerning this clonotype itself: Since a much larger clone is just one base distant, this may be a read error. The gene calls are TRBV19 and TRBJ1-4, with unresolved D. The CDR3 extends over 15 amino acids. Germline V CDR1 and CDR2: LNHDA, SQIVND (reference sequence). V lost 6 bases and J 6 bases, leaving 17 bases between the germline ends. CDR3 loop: CASRQLPTADEKLFF. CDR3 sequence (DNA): TGTGCCAGTAGACAACTACCCACGGCTGATGAAAAACTGTTTTTT. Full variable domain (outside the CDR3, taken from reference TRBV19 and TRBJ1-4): DGGITQSPKYLFRKEGQNVTLSCEQNLNHDAMYWYRQDPGQGLRLIYYSQIVNDFQKGDIAEGYSVSREKKESFPLTVTSAQKNPTAFYLCASRQLPTADEKLFFGSGTQLSVL.

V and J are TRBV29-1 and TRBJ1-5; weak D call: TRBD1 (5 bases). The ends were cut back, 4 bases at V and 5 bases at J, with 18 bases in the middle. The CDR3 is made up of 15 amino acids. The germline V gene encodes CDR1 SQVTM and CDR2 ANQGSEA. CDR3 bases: TGCAGCGTTGGCGATGCTTTAGGGGAGGATCAGCCCCAGCATTTT. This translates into CSVGDALGEDQPQHF.